This paragraph covers one T cell receptor (beta chain) sequence. Its matching antigen is unknown. Trimming removed 2 bases from V and 8 bases from J; junction bases left unmatched: 14. The germline V gene has CDR1 SGHRS and CDR2 YFSETQ. The CDR3 runs 17 residues. The primer mix had 60 Vbeta and 13 Jbeta primers. Profiling relied on immunoSEQ multiplex PCR, and the TCRdb table lists in-frame clones only, not all of them. The table includes about 130,000 clones, roughly 82% detected once. The data belong to a study of cytomegalovirus exposure and HLA in healthy donors. Study information: Membership in the Caucasian-associated ancestry cluster was found for about four fifths of roughly 360 genotyped donors.

Overall study findings and caveats: Later work showed greater clonal expansion in HLA-associated TCR beta chains than in equally common others. Judged likely to be a sequencing artifact was a cluster of highly shared sequence variants.

The gene calls are TRBV5-1 and TRBJ2-2, with 8 nucleotides matching TRBD1. Specimen: PBMCs. This sequence was found in a man in his forties or fifties in good health and CMV-seronegative. CDR3 in amino acids: CASSFDTRTGSTGELFF. As DNA, the CDR3 is TGCGCCAGCAGCTTCGACACTCGGACAGGGTCGACTGGGGAGCTGTTTTTT. Using reference TRBV5-1 and TRBJ2-2 for the parts outside the CDR3, the full variable domain is KAGVTQTPRYLIKTRGQQVTLSCSPISGHRSVSWYQQTPGQGLQFLFEYFSETQRNKGNFPGRFSGRQFSNSRSEMNVSTLELGDSALYLCASSFDTRTGSTGELFFGEGSRLTVL.